The next 8 T cell receptor beta chains were all read from a single sample in a study of regulatory T cells in long-lasting Graves disease (dated by TCRdb to about 2021). The sample's time point label, in plain terms: persistent/refractory GD, antithyroid drugs over 5 years with positive TRAb. For both TCR sequencing and RNA sequencing, RNA was extracted from PBMCs using TRIzol. The method was multiplex PCR. The sequencer was an Illumina HiSeq 4000. CDR3 regions were amplified by Arm-PCR with iRepertoire HTBI primers to construct TCR beta libraries. The public reads were reprocessed in TCRdb via fastp at Q25 and MiXCR, keeping in-frame beta chains. CDR3 protein sequences are deduplicated, and each keeps its most common genes and DNA. Recorded for this sample are approximately 360,000 distinct CDR3 sequences; roughly 24% of them occurred a single time. Of the sample, 25% to 30% falls within the top ten clones.

Sequenced here: peripheral blood mononuclear cells (PBMCs), sampled when the disease was refractory, from a patient treated with antithyroid drugs. The origin of the receptors is a middle-aged woman with Graves disease. Donor details come from another sample of the same person, matched by shared clones.

This clonotype was counted many times. This CDR3 reads CASSFLWTSGSLVHEQYF. The CDR3 nucleotides are TGTGCCAGCAGTTTTTTGTGGACTAGCGGGAGTTTGGTCCACGAGCAGTACTTC. The chain recombines TRBV28 with TRBJ2-7; 13 bases map to TRBD2. CDR1 and CDR2 (germline): MDHEN, SYDVKM. The CDR3 length is 18 residues. V lost 3 bases to trimming and J lost 5 bases; unmatched junction nucleotides: 13.

The table lists this clonotype with many counts. The genes are TRBV2 and TRBJ1-4, with D tentatively TRBD1 (5 bases). Per the germline V gene, CDR1 is SNHLY and CDR2 is FYNNEI. Trimming removed 10 bases at V and 1 base at J, with 10 bases between. The length of the CDR3 is 13 residues. The CDR3 DNA sequence: TGTGCCACCGGGCAGGGAACTAATGAAAAACTGTTTTTT. Translated, it gives CATGQGTNEKLFF.

This clonotype occurred a few times. The V call is TRBV7-8, the J call TRBJ2-2; D is perhaps TRBD2 (5 bases). The V gene lost 4 bases and the J gene lost 4 bases, with 10 bases spanning the gap. The CDR3 is made up of 14 amino acids. Germline CDR1 and CDR2: SGHVS and FQNEAQ. The CDR3 coding sequence is TGTGCCAGCAGCTCACTAGGAACCACCGGGGAGCTGTTTTTT. Translating gives CASSSLGTTGELFF.

Concerning this clonotype itself: This clone may be a read error of a much larger clone one base away. V gene TRBV7-3 combines with J gene TRBJ1-1; 7 bases fit TRBD1. V shed 8 bases and J 1 base; nucleotides not matched to a gene: 10. Germline CDR1 is SGHTA and CDR2 is FQGTGA. CDR3 size: 15 residues. This CDR3 reads CASGPRQGRNTEAFF. The CDR3 region has the DNA TGTGCCAGCGGCCCCCGACAGGGAAGGAACACTGAAGCTTTCTTT. Supplemented by reference TRBV7-3 and TRBJ1-1, the full variable domain reads GAGVSQTPSNKVTEKGKYVELRCDPISGHTALYWYRQSLGQGPEFLIYFQGTGAADDSGLPNDRFFAVRPEGSVSTLKIQRTERGDSAVYLCASGPRQGRNTEAFFGQGTRLTVV.

This clonotype was seen more than once but under ten times. The rearrangement joins TRBV27 to TRBJ2-7; 14 nucleotides align to TRBD2. This CDR3 comprises 16 residues. Germline loops: CDR1 MNHEY, CDR2 SMNVEV (reference sequence). With V trimmed by 2 bases and J by 7 bases, 7 bases remained unmatched. CDR3 DNA: TGTGCCAGCAGTTTACAAGGGACTAGCGGGAGTGGTGAGCAGTACTTC. This translates into CASSLQGTSGSGEQYF.

The table lists this clonotype with many counts. V and J are TRBV7-2 and TRBJ1-4; 7 bases line up with TRBD1. Unmatched junction bases numbered 10, after V lost 5 bases and J lost 7 bases. This CDR3 has 15 residues. CDR1 is SGHTA, CDR2 FQGNSA, per germline. The CDR3 region is CASSPGSGGSEKLFF. CDR3 bases: TGTGCCAGCAGCCCTGGGTCAGGGGGAAGTGAAAAACTGTTTTTT.

The genes are TRBV20-1 and TRBJ1-4, with a weak D call TRBD1 (5 bases). Germline V gives CDR1 DFQATT, CDR2 SNEGSKA (reference sequence). V was trimmed by 4 bases and J by 0 bases, leaving 18 bases between them. This CDR3 has 17 amino acids. CDR3 sequence (DNA): TGCAGTGCTAATCGGGGGGTATTTGAGGCAACTAATGAAAAACTGTTTTTT. It translates to CSANRGVFEATNEKLFF.

Many counts were recorded for this clonotype. The V call is TRBV28, the J call TRBJ2-7; the D is unclear. CDR1 and CDR2 from the germline V gene are MDHEN and SYDVKM. Trimming left V 6 bases short and J 3 bases short, with 3 bases between. The CDR3 totals 10 residues. The CDR3 here is CASRGYEQYF. The CDR3 DNA follows: TGTGCCAGCAGGGGCTACGAGCAGTACTTC.